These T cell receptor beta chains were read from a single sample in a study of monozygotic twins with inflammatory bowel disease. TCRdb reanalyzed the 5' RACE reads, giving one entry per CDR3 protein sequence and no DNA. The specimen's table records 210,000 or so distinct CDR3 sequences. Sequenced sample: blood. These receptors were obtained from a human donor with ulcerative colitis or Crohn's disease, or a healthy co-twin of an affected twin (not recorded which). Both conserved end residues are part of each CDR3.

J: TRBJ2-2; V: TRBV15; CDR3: CATSRDSGLSPGELFF
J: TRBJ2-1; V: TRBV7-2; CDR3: CASSPTSGRASEQFF
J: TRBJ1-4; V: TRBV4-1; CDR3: CASSQVGFGVGEKLFF
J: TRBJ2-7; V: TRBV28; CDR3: CASVRPGQDEQYF
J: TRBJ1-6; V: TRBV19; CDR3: CASSENQGSNSPLHF
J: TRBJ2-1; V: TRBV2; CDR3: CAIRVETSGYNEQFF
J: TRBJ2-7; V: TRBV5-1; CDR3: CASSLAPTYEQYF
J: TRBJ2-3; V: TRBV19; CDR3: CASSPSLDTQYF
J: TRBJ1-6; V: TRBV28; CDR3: CASRTGSRNSPLHF
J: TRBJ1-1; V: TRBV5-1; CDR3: CASSPGQGMNTEAFF
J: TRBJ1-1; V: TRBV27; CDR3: CASSLRGQGAEAFF
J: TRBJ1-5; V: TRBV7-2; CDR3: CASSFRDSGDQPQHF
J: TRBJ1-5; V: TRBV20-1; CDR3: CSAREGVLAQHF
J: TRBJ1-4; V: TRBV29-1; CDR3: CSVVGGFATNEKLFF